These T cell receptor beta chains were read from a single sample in a study of OX40 agonist ivuxolimab in advanced cancers. Profiling relied on immunoSEQ multiplex PCR, and the TCRdb table lists in-frame clones only, not all of them. Of tens of thousands of clones listed, approximately 90% are singletons. This specimen consisted of CD4+ or CD8+ T cells sorted from blood, obtained in a trial of the OX40 agonist ivuxolimab. The origin of the receptors is an adult with an advanced solid tumor such as melanoma, head and neck, liver or kidney cancer. The CDR3 runs from the conserved cysteine through the conserved F or W. A D gene is named only where the DNA matches it firmly. A row's size may be missing; if present it is once, few, many or a size class.

clone_size d_call j_call v_call cdr3_nt cdr3_aa
NA NA TRBJ2-7 TRBV2 TGTGCCAGCAGTGAGGGCGGGATTCCCTACGAGCAGTACTTC CASSEGGIPYEQYF
NA TRBD1 TRBJ2-7 TRBV5-1 TGCGCCAGCAGCCTAGGGGGCCACGAGCAGTACTTC CASSLGGHEQYF
NA NA TRBJ2-1 TRBV19 TGTGCCAGTAGTTTCCCACAGGGATTCGGCTCCTACAATGAGCAGTTCTTC CASSFPQGFGSYNEQFF
NA TRBD1 TRBJ1-1 TRBV6-1 TGTGCCAGCAGTCAGAACAGGGGCGAAGCTTTCTTT CASSQNRGEAFF
NA TRBD2 TRBJ2-3 TRBV5-1 TGCGCCAGCAGCTTGGCCGGGACTAGTGGTCAAGATACGCAGTATTTT CASSLAGTSGQDTQYF
NA NA TRBJ1-4 TRBV19 TGTGCCAGTAGAGCGGACGGACTGGAGGAAAAACTGTTTTTT CASRADGLEEKLFF
NA NA TRBJ2-3 TRBV2 TGTGCCAGCAGTGGAAGGTTGAGCACAGATACGCAGTATTTT CASSGRLSTDTQYF
NA TRBD2 TRBJ2-1 TRBV27 TGTGCCAGCAAGTCCGGGAGGGAGGGTTCCTACAATGAGCAGTTCTTC CASKSGREGSYNEQFF
once TRBD1 TRBJ1-2 TRBV7-2 TGTGCCAGCAGCTTAGCGGGGGCAGGGGGCTTCTATGGCTACACCTTC CASSLAGAGGFYGYTF
NA NA TRBJ2-3 TRBV7-9 TGTGCCAGCAGCCGGGGAGGAGGCATAGATACGCAGTATTTT CASSRGGGIDTQYF
NA NA TRBJ1-5 TRBV7-8 TGTGCCAGCACCCCGAGTCGGGATCAGCCCCAGCATTTT CASTPSRDQPQHF
NA NA TRBJ2-7 TRBV7-2 TGTGCCAGCAGCTTATCGTATGCCGCCAACGAGCAGTACTTC CASSLSYAANEQYF
NA TRBD2 TRBJ2-1 TRBV7-8 TGTGCCAGCAGCTTAAACCCCGCCCCCCTAGTAGCGGGAGAGTTGGGTGAGCAGTTCTTC CASSLNPAPLVAGELGEQFF
NA TRBD1 TRBJ2-7 TRBV19 TGTGCCAGTAGTATTAGGGACAGGGGATCCTACGAGCAGTACTTC CASSIRDRGSYEQYF
NA NA TRBJ1-5 TRBV6-5 TGTGCCAGCAGTTACTCGGGGTCCCAGCCCCAGCATTTT CASSYSGSQPQHF
few NA TRBJ2-1 TRBV5-1 TGCGCCAGCAGCTTGGACGCCCGCTACAATGAGCAGTTCTTC CASSLDARYNEQFF
NA TRBD2 TRBJ2-7 TRBV11-2 TGTGCCAGCAGCACCCCCGGGACTAGCGTCTACGAGCAGTACTTC CASSTPGTSVYEQYF
NA TRBD2 TRBJ2-2 TRBV29-1 TGCAGCGTTGGTGGTGGCGGGAGCACCGGGGAGCTGTTTTTT CSVGGGGSTGELFF
NA NA TRBJ1-5 TRBV2 TGTGCCAGCAGTGTTTCGGAGGGTCAGCCCCAGCATTTT CASSVSEGQPQHF
NA TRBD1 TRBJ2-1 TRBV5-4 TGTGCCAGCAGCCCAGGACAGGCTAGGAGCTCCTACAATGAGCAGTTCTTC CASSPGQARSSYNEQFF
NA NA TRBJ2-1 TRBV19 TGTGCCAGTAGTTTGGCGGTCTTTTTGAATGAGCAGTTCTTC CASSLAVFLNEQFF
NA TRBD1 TRBJ1-5 TRBV6-5 TGTGCCAGCAGACGGACAGGGTGGGGTCAGCCCCAGCATTTT CASRRTGWGQPQHF
NA NA TRBJ1-5 TRBV5-6 TGTGCCAGCAGCCTGGGACTGAATCAGCCCCAGCATTTT CASSLGLNQPQHF
NA NA TRBJ1-2 TRBV5-4 TGTGCCAGCAGCTTGGAACAGGGAAGGAGAGATGGCTACACCTTC CASSLEQGRRDGYTF